A selection of T cell receptor beta chains follows, all from one sample in a study of PD-1 blockade in classical Hodgkin lymphoma. Sequencing was performed with immunoSEQ multiplex PCR; in TCRdb, only in-frame clones are kept and a portion is missing. Of 6,500 to 9,500 clones detected, 77% appear once; the ten largest clones hold approximately 30%. Specimen: CD8+ T cells from blood, collected before the fourth cycle of nivolumab. These receptors were collected from a human donor with classical Hodgkin lymphoma. CDR3s include the opening cysteine and the closing phenylalanine or tryptophan. D genes are given only for firm matches. The size entry is marked missing in some rows and otherwise reads once, few, many or a size class.

>TRBJ1-1|NA|NA|TRBV14
CASSPDTFMNTEAFF
TGTGCCAGCAGCCCGGACACATTCATGAACACTGAAGCTTTCTTT
>TRBJ1-2|NA|NA|TRBV27
CASSLLGHSNYGYTF
TGTGCCAGCAGTTTGTTGGGACACTCTAACTATGGCTACACCTTC
>TRBJ1-2|NA|few|TRBV25-1
CASSAWTDGYTF
TGTGCCAGCAGTGCTTGGACTGATGGCTACACCTTC
>TRBJ2-5|TRBD2|NA|TRBV6-1
CASRERLAEGETQYF
TGTGCCAGCAGGGAAAGACTAGCGGAGGGGGAGACCCAGTACTTC
>TRBJ2-1|TRBD2|NA|TRBV19
CASSTRTSGGNEQFF
TGTGCCAGTAGTACCCGGACTAGCGGGGGTAATGAGCAGTTCTTC
>TRBJ2-7|NA|NA|TRBV5-6
CASSLGRRLYEQYF
TGTGCCAGCAGTTTAGGGCGGCGGCTCTACGAGCAGTACTTC
>TRBJ1-4|NA|medium-sized|TRBV2
CASSRGTPNEKLFF
TGTGCCAGCAGTAGGGGTACGCCGAATGAAAAACTGTTTTTT
>TRBJ1-1|NA|NA|TRBV29-1
CSVVGVTEAFF
TGCAGCGTTGTGGGGGTAACTGAAGCTTTCTTT
>TRBJ2-3|NA|NA|TRBV6-5
CASSPRRTDTQYF
TGTGCCAGCAGTCCCCGACGCACAGATACGCAGTATTTT
>TRBJ2-2|TRBD1|NA|TRBV14
CASSRLLGTGGRHTGELFF
TGTGCCAGCAGCAGGCTCCTCGGGACAGGGGGGCGTCATACCGGGGAGCTGTTTTTT
>TRBJ2-2|TRBD1|NA|TRBV7-9
CASSLDPGQGADGTGELFF
TGTGCCAGCAGCTTAGACCCGGGACAGGGGGCCGATGGAACCGGGGAGCTGTTTTTT
>TRBJ2-6|TRBD1|NA|TRBV9
CASSVRTGGSVPFSGANVLTF
TGTGCCAGCAGCGTCCGGACAGGGGGATCCGTTCCCTTCTCTGGGGCCAACGTCCTGACTTTC
>TRBJ2-3|TRBD1|NA|TRBV7-9
CASSTGQGLTDTQYF
TGTGCCAGCAGCACCGGACAGGGCCTCACAGATACGCAGTATTTT
>TRBJ2-5|NA|NA|TRBV6-5
CASSYFRVVGTQYF
TGTGCCAGCAGTTACTTTCGTGTAGTCGGGACCCAGTACTTC
>TRBJ1-4|NA|NA|TRBV28
CASSSDLNEKLFF
TGTGCCAGCAGTTCGGACCTAAATGAAAAACTGTTTTTT
>TRBJ1-2|NA|NA|TRBV9
CASSTATDYGYTF
TGTGCCAGCAGCACGGCGACGGACTATGGCTACACCTTC
>TRBJ2-7|NA|few|TRBV27
CASSFQPMTSIHEQYF
TGTGCCAGCAGTTTCCAGCCCATGACTAGTATCCACGAGCAGTACTTC
>TRBJ2-2|TRBD1|NA|TRBV5-1
CASSLAARGLGTGELFF
TGCGCCAGCAGCTTGGCCGCCAGGGGGTTAGGCACCGGGGAGCTGTTTTTT
>TRBJ2-1|NA|NA|TRBV2
CASSQSPGAGEQFF
TGTGCCAGCAGTCAGTCCCCAGGGGCGGGTGAGCAGTTCTTC
>TRBJ2-3|TRBD1|NA|TRBV5-1
CASGTASTDTQYF
TGCGCCAGCGGGACAGCCAGCACAGATACGCAGTATTTT
>TRBJ2-1|NA|NA|TRBV9
CASSLSYNEQFF
TGTGCCAGCAGCCTCAGCTACAATGAGCAGTTCTTC
>TRBJ2-1|TRBD2|NA|TRBV7-9
CASSFSGTYNEQFF
TGTGCCAGCAGCTTTAGCGGGACCTACAATGAGCAGTTCTTC
>TRBJ2-7|TRBD1|NA|TRBV5-8
CASSLGQGANYEQYF
TGTGCCAGCAGCTTGGGGCAGGGGGCGAACTACGAGCAGTACTTC
>TRBJ1-2|TRBD1|NA|TRBV7-9
CASSLNRGGYGYTF
TGTGCCAGCAGCTTAAACAGGGGAGGATATGGCTACACCTTC
>TRBJ2-1|NA|NA|TRBV9
CASSAAQGPPYNEQFF
TGTGCCAGCAGCGCCGCCCAAGGGCCGCCCTACAATGAGCAGTTCTTC
>TRBJ2-7|NA|NA|TRBV27
CASSPFVTKLRYSSYEQYF
TGTGCCAGCAGCCCCTTCGTCACAAAATTACGATACAGCTCCTACGAGCAGTACTTC
>TRBJ2-3|TRBD1|NA|TRBV9
CASSPGQGGNTQYF
TGTGCCAGCAGCCCTGGACAGGGGGGAAATACGCAGTATTTT
>TRBJ2-7|NA|once|TRBV4-2
CASSQVGVSYEQYF
TGTGCCAGCAGCCAAGTTGGGGTCTCCTACGAGCAGTACTTC
>TRBJ2-7|NA|NA|TRBV9
CASSPGSFYEQYF
TGTGCCAGCAGCCCTGGGTCCTTCTACGAGCAGTACTTC
>TRBJ2-7|NA|NA|TRBV11-1
CASSLVAGAINEQYF
TGTGCCAGCAGCTTAGTCGCGGGGGCGATAAACGAGCAGTACTTC
>TRBJ2-3|NA|NA|TRBV28
CASSSRAFTDTQYF
TGTGCCAGCAGCTCGAGGGCCTTCACAGATACGCAGTATTTT
>TRBJ1-3|TRBD1|few|TRBV7-9
CASNNAGGRGNTIYF
TGTGCCAGCAACAACGCAGGGGGCCGAGGAAACACCATATATTTT
>TRBJ2-1|TRBD2|NA|TRBV5-1
CASSLAASGGAPYNEQFF
TGCGCCAGCAGCTTGGCGGCTAGCGGGGGGGCCCCCTACAATGAGCAGTTCTTC
>TRBJ1-2|NA|once|TRBV9
CASSAGPSGGYTF
TGTGCCAGCAGCGCAGGACCTAGTGGCGGCTACACCTTC
>TRBJ1-4|NA|NA|TRBV19
CASSMVALKLFF
TGTGCCAGTAGTATGGTGGCGCTGAAACTGTTTTTT
>TRBJ2-5|TRBD2|few|TRBV9
CASSAHGTSGQETQYF
TGTGCCAGCAGCGCCCACGGGACTAGCGGCCAAGAGACCCAGTACTTC
>TRBJ2-7|NA|NA|TRBV7-9
CASSPGAAEQYF
TGTGCCAGCAGCCCCGGGGCCGCCGAGCAGTACTTC
>TRBJ1-4|TRBD1|NA|TRBV19
CASGTGQPNEKLFF
TGTGCCAGTGGTACGGGACAGCCGAATGAAAAACTGTTTTTT
>TRBJ2-2|NA|NA|TRBV6-5
CASSYSTGELFF
TGTGCCAGCAGTTACTCCACCGGGGAGCTGTTTTTT
>TRBJ2-7|NA|NA|TRBV9
CASSVGSGGEPYEQYF
TGTGCCAGCAGCGTAGGATCGGGGGGCGAACCCTACGAGCAGTACTTC
>TRBJ2-2|NA|NA|TRBV13
CASSLWFGELFF
TGTGCCAGCAGCTTATGGTTCGGGGAGCTGTTTTTT
>TRBJ2-1|NA|NA|TRBV6-6
CASSTEGATSNEQFF
TGTGCCAGCAGTACCGAAGGGGCCACGAGTAATGAGCAGTTCTTC
>TRBJ2-3|NA|few|TRBV9
CASSQGDWDTQYF
TGTGCCAGCAGCCAGGGGGACTGGGATACGCAGTATTTT
>TRBJ2-3|NA|NA|TRBV2
CASSDKVFGTDTQYF
TGTGCCAGCAGTGACAAGGTATTCGGCACAGATACGCAGTATTTT
>TRBJ1-3|TRBD1|NA|TRBV4-2
CASSHGQGDSGNTIYF
TGTGCCAGCAGCCACGGACAGGGGGACTCTGGAAACACCATATATTTT